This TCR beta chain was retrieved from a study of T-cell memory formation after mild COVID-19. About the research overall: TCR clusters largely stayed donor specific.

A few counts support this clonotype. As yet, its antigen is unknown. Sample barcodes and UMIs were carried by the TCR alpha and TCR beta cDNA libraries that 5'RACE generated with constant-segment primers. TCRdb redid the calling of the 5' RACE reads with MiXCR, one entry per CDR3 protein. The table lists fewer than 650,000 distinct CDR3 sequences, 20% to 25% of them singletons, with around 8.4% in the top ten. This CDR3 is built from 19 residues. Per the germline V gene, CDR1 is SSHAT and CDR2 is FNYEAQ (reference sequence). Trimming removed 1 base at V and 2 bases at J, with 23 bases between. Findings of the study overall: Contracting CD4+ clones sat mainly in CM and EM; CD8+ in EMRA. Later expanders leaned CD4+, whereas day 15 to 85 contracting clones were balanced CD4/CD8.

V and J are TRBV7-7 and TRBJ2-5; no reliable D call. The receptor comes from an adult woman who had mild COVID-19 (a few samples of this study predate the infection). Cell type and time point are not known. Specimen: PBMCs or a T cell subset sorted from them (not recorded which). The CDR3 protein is CASSLVPYSTSSGQETQYF. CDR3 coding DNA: TGTGCCAGCAGCTTAGTACCCTACAGTACCTCGAGTGGACAAGAGACCCAGTACTTC.